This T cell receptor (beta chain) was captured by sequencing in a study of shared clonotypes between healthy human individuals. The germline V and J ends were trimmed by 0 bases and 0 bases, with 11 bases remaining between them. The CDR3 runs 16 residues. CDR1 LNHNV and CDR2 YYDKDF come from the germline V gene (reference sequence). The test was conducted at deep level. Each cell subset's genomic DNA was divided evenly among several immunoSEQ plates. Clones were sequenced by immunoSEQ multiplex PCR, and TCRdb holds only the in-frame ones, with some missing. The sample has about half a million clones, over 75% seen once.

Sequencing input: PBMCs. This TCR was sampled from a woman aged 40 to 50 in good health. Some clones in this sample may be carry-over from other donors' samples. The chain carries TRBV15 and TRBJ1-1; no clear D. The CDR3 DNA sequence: TGTGCCACCAGCAGAGAAACCGCTTGGATGAACACTGAAGCTTTCTTT. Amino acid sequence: CATSRETAWMNTEAFF.